A selection of T cell receptor beta chains follows, all from one sample in a study of blood T cell repertoires in COVID-19. Sequenced by immunoSEQ multiplex PCR; TCRdb stores in-frame clones only, minus some. The table has fewer than 250,000 clones, under 90% seen once; the top ten hold about 6.3%. Material: peripheral blood. These receptors all stem from a man aged 55-75 years who had recovered from COVID-19. CDR3s include the opening cysteine and the closing phenylalanine or tryptophan. D genes are given only for firm matches. Some rows have no size entry. The others give once, few or many, or a class for an expanded clone.

V	D	J	size	CDR3	DNA
TRBV6-2/TRBV6-3	TRBD1	TRBJ1-5	.	CASSPEGGGSMQPQHF	TGTGCCAGCAGCCCTGAAGGGGGCGGTTCTATGCAGCCCCAGCATTTT
TRBV28	TRBD1	TRBJ1-5	once	CASSRGGPMQPQHF	TGTGCCAGCAGTAGAGGGGGCCCGATGCAGCCCCAGCATTTT
TRBV6-5	.	TRBJ1-3	.	CASGGANSGNTIYF	TGTGCCAGCGGGGGGGCGAACTCTGGAAACACCATATATTTT
TRBV19	TRBD2	TRBJ2-2	many	CASSTGLAGGPAGELFF	TGTGCCAGTAGTACGGGACTAGCGGGAGGGCCAGCCGGGGAGCTGTTTTTT
TRBV30	.	TRBJ2-3	.	CAWSVSGSGGLTQYF	TGTGCCTGGAGTGTATCCGGGTCCGGAGGCCTCACGCAGTATTTT
TRBV5-1	TRBD2	TRBJ2-7	.	CARKLAEAYEQYF	TGCGCCAGGAAACTAGCGGAGGCCTACGAGCAGTACTTC
TRBV27	.	TRBJ2-2	once	CASRELLLNTGELFF	TGTGCCAGCCGCGAGTTGCTGTTAAACACCGGGGAGCTGTTTTTT
TRBV5-6	TRBD1	TRBJ2-7	.	CASSLGQGAREQYF	TGTGCCAGCAGCTTGGGACAGGGGGCACGCGAGCAGTACTTC
TRBV6-5	TRBD2	TRBJ2-2	.	CASSYYGSGATGELFF	TGTGCCAGCAGTTACTATGGTAGCGGGGCTACCGGGGAGCTGTTTTTT
TRBV29-1	.	TRBJ1-4	.	CSVGDTGLGEKLFF	TGCAGCGTTGGCGATACAGGGTTGGGTGAAAAACTGTTTTTT
TRBV5-1	.	TRBJ2-2	.	CASSSEAGELFF	TGCGCCAGCAGCTCCGAGGCCGGGGAGCTGTTTTTT
TRBV24-1	TRBD2	TRBJ2-3	.	CATGVKRGSTDTQYF	TGTGCCACCGGGGTGAAGCGGGGAAGCACAGATACGCAGTATTTT
TRBV5-1	.	TRBJ2-2	.	CASSLVAGQNTGELFF	TGCGCCAGCAGCTTGGTTGCAGGGCAGAACACCGGGGAGCTGTTTTTT
TRBV2	.	TRBJ1-1	once	CASKTQMNTEAFF	TGTGCCAGTAAAACACAGATGAACACTGAAGCTTTCTTT
TRBV5-1	.	TRBJ1-5	.	CASSISGGSNQPQHF	TGCGCCAGCAGCATTAGCGGAGGGAGCAATCAGCCCCAGCATTTT
TRBV27	TRBD1	TRBJ1-5	.	CASSRGDRVNQPQHF	TGTGCCAGCAGTAGAGGGGACAGGGTTAATCAGCCCCAGCATTTT
TRBV6-5	TRBD1	TRBJ2-7	once	CATTPPGTVNHEQYF	TGTGCCACGACCCCCCCGGGGACAGTCAACCACGAGCAGTACTTC
TRBV6-2/TRBV6-3	.	TRBJ2-7	.	CASSLRGTSSYEQYF	TGTGCCAGCAGCCTCAGGGGAACCAGCTCCTACGAGCAGTACTTC
TRBV7-2	TRBD2	TRBJ2-2	.	CASSLIRGVTGELFF	TGTGCCAGCAGCTTAATTCGGGGGGTCACCGGGGAGCTGTTTTTT
TRBV19	.	TRBJ2-7	.	CASSKRWDFYEQYF	TGTGCCAGTTCTAAGCGATGGGACTTCTACGAGCAGTACTTC
TRBV6-5	.	TRBJ1-5	few	CASGTNQPQHF	TGTGCCTCGGGAACTAATCAGCCCCAGCATTTT
TRBV3-1/TRBV3-2	TRBD2	TRBJ2-2	once	CATSRLAGAGELFF	TGTGCCACCTCCCGACTAGCGGGAGCCGGGGAGCTGTTTTTT
TRBV6-1	.	TRBJ1-1	.	CASSDRGRPEAFF	TGTGCCAGCAGTGACAGAGGAAGGCCTGAAGCTTTCTTT
TRBV4-2	.	TRBJ2-7	.	CASSQGARGREQYF	TGTGCCAGCAGCCAAGGTGCGCGGGGTCGCGAGCAGTACTTC
TRBV28	.	TRBJ1-1	.	CATTSAEAFF	TGTGCCACTACCTCTGCTGAAGCTTTCTTT
TRBV2	.	TRBJ2-7	.	CASSEGRVYYEQYF	TGTGCCAGCAGTGAAGGCAGGGTCTACTACGAGCAGTACTTC
TRBV5-1	TRBD1	TRBJ2-7	.	CASSLARQGGSYEQYF	TGCGCCAGCAGCTTGGCGAGACAGGGGGGTTCCTACGAGCAGTACTTC
TRBV7-3	TRBD2	TRBJ2-7	.	CASSLSGGSHEQYF	TGTGCCAGCAGCTTAAGCGGGGGATCCCACGAGCAGTACTTC
TRBV28	.	TRBJ2-2	.	CASSFPGVGELFF	TGTGCCAGCAGTTTTCCCGGGGTCGGGGAGCTGTTTTTT
TRBV6-5	TRBD1	TRBJ2-7	.	CASRPPGTGPDEQYF	TGTGCCAGCAGGCCACCCGGGACAGGTCCGGACGAGCAGTACTTC
TRBV9	.	TRBJ1-3	.	CASSVSGIGNTIYF	TGTGCCAGCAGCGTGTCCGGGATCGGAAACACCATATATTTT
TRBV14	.	TRBJ2-7	.	CASSRGRGSEQYF	TGTGCCAGCAGCCGGGGTCGGGGGTCCGAGCAGTACTTC
TRBV5-1	.	TRBJ1-2	once	CASSSPLTAYGYTF	TGCGCCAGCAGCTCTCCCCTGACAGCCTATGGCTACACCTTC
TRBV5-1	.	TRBJ1-1	once	CASRADSNTEAFF	TGCGCCAGCAGAGCCGACAGTAACACTGAAGCTTTCTTT
TRBV18	.	TRBJ2-7	.	CASSHGAAGDGQQYF	TGTGCCAGCTCACACGGAGCAGCAGGGGATGGACAGCAGTACTTC
TRBV6-5	.	TRBJ2-3	.	CASRITGTSLMTQYF	TGTGCCAGCAGAATCACCGGGACTTCGTTGATGACGCAGTATTTT
TRBV7-3	TRBD2	TRBJ2-7	many	CASSVSGGSSYEQYF	TGTGCCAGCAGCGTCAGCGGGGGAAGCTCCTACGAGCAGTACTTC
TRBV29-1	TRBD2	TRBJ2-3	.	CSVDGRGGDTQYF	TGCAGCGTTGATGGCCGCGGGGGAGATACGCAGTATTTT
TRBV19	.	TRBJ1-6	.	CASSIDRNSPLHF	TGTGCCAGTAGTATCGACAGAAATTCACCCCTCCACTTT
TRBV5-8	TRBD1	TRBJ1-1	.	CASSFQGATEAFF	TGTGCCAGCAGCTTTCAGGGGGCGACTGAAGCTTTCTTT
TRBV28	TRBD2	TRBJ2-7	once	CASRTASGSWYEQYF	TGTGCCAGCCGTACGGCAAGCGGGAGTTGGTACGAGCAGTACTTC